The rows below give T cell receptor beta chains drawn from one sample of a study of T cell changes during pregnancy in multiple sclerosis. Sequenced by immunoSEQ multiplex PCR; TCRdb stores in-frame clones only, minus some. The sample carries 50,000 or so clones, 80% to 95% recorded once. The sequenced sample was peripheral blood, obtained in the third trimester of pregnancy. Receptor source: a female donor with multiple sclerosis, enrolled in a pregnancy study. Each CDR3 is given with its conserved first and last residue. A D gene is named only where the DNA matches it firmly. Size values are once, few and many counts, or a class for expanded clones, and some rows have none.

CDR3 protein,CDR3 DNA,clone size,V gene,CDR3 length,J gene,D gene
CASSLGPLAGATGELFF,TGTGCCAGCAGCTTGGGTCCCTTAGCGGGAGCCACCGGGGAGCTGTTTTTT,-,TRBV5-6,17,TRBJ2-2,TRBD2
CASSSRTSGGETQYF,TGTGCCAGCAGCTCCCGGACTAGCGGAGGAGAGACCCAGTACTTC,-,TRBV5-4,15,TRBJ2-5,TRBD2
CASRRVSYGYTF,TGTGCCAGCCGCCGGGTGAGCTATGGCTACACCTTC,-,TRBV5-6,12,TRBJ1-2,-
CASSFSGGETQYF,TGTGCCAGCAGCTTCTCAGGGGGCGAGACCCAGTACTTC,once,TRBV7-2,13,TRBJ2-5,TRBD1
CASSLAGEADTQYF,TGTGCCAGTAGTCTGGCGGGAGAGGCAGATACGCAGTATTTT,-,TRBV19,14,TRBJ2-3,TRBD2
CASSQLGSYGYTF,TGTGCCAGCAGTCAACTAGGTAGCTATGGCTACACCTTC,-,TRBV7-2,13,TRBJ1-2,-
CASSLLANEQFF,TGTGCCAGCAGCTTACTAGCTAATGAGCAGTTCTTC,-,TRBV5-4,12,TRBJ2-1,-
CASSQDKAAGGYGGYTF,TGTGCCAGCAGCCAAGATAAGGCAGCAGGGGGCTATGGGGGCTACACCTTC,-,TRBV14,17,TRBJ1-2,TRBD1
CASSLKATGGTDTQYF,TGTGCCAGCAGCTTGAAAGCTACGGGAGGAACAGATACGCAGTATTTT,-,TRBV5-4,16,TRBJ2-3,TRBD2
CAISAGGPYNEQFF,TGCGCCATTTCAGCGGGAGGGCCCTACAATGAGCAGTTCTTC,-,TRBV4-1,14,TRBJ2-1,TRBD2
CASSQLGSGAYNEQFF,TGTGCCAGCAGCCAATTAGGGAGCGGGGCCTACAATGAGCAGTTCTTC,-,TRBV14,16,TRBJ2-1,TRBD2
CASRRTGDNQPQHF,TGTGCCAGCAGGCGAACAGGGGACAATCAGCCCCAGCATTTT,-,TRBV27,14,TRBJ1-5,TRBD1
CATAGGDSYEQYF,TGTGCCACGGCAGGGGGAGACTCCTACGAGCAGTACTTC,-,TRBV15,13,TRBJ2-7,TRBD1
CASMLTWGLSDEAFF,TGTGCCAGCATGCTGACTTGGGGGCTTAGTGACGAAGCTTTCTTT,-,TRBV6-5,15,TRBJ1-1,-
CASSQAAEERIYEQYF,TGCGCCAGCAGCCAAGCAGCGGAAGAGCGGATCTACGAGCAGTACTTC,-,TRBV4-3,16,TRBJ2-7,-
CACRGTGIRSPLHF,TGTGCCTGCCGAGGGACAGGAATTAGGTCACCCCTCCACTTT,-,TRBV30,14,TRBJ1-6,TRBD1
CSLDPGQDSYEQYF,TGCAGTCTCGACCCGGGACAGGACTCCTACGAGCAGTACTTC,-,TRBV29-1,14,TRBJ2-7,TRBD1
CASSDAGEANEQFF,TGTGCCAGTAGTGATGCGGGAGAAGCCAATGAGCAGTTCTTC,-,TRBV19,14,TRBJ2-1,TRBD2
CASSLPPSYEQYF,TGTGCCAGCAGTCTTCCCCCTAGTTACGAGCAGTACTTC,-,TRBV28,13,TRBJ2-7,-
CAFAAWGHRDRGETQYF,TGTGCCTTCGCGGCGTGGGGTCACAGGGATCGGGGAGAGACCCAGTACTTC,-,TRBV28,17,TRBJ2-5,-
CASSQTNLDGANYGYTF,TGCGCCAGCAGCCAAACCAATCTCGACGGAGCAAACTATGGCTACACCTTC,-,TRBV4-1,17,TRBJ1-2,-
CTSSHLSTAPVNEQFF,TGCACCAGCAGCCACCTTTCGACAGCTCCGGTCAATGAGCAGTTCTTC,once,TRBV1,16,TRBJ2-1,-